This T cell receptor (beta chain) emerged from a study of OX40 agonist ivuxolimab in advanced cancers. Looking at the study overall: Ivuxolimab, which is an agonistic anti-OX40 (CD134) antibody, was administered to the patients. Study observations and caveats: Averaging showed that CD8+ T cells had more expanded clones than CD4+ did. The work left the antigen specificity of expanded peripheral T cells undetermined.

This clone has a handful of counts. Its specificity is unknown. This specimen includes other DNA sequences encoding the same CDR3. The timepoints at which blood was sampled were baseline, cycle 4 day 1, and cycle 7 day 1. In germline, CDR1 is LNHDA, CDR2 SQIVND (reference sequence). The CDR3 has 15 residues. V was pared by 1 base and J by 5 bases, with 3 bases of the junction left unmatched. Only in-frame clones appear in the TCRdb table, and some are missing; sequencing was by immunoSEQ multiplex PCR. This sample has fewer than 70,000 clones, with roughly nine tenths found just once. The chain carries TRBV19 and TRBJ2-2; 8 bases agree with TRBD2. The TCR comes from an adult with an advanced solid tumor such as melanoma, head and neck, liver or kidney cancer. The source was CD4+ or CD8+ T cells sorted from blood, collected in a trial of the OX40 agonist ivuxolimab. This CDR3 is CASSIGGGRTGELFF. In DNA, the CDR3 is TGTGCCAGTAGTATAGGTGGCGGGAGGACCGGGGAGCTGTTTTTT.